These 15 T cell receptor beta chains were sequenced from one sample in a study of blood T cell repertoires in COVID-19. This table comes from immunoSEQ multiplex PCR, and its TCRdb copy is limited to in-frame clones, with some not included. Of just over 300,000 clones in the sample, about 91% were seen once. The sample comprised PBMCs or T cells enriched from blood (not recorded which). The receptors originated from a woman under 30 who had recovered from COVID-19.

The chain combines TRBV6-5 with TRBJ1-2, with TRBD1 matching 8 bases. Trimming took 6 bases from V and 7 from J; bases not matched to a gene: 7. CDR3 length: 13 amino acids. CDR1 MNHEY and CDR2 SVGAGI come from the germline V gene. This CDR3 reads CASSPPGGSGYTF. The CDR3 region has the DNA TGTGCCAGCAGCCCCCCAGGGGGCAGTGGCTACACCTTC.

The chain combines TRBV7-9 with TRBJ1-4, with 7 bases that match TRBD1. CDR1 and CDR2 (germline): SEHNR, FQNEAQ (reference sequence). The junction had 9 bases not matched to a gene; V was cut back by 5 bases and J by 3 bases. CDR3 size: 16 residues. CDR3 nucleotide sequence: TGTGCCAGCAGCCGTGACAGGGAGTGGTCTAATGAAAAACTGTTTTTT. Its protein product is CASSRDREWSNEKLFF. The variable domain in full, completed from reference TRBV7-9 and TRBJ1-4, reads DTGVSQNPRHKITKRGQNVTFRCDPISEHNRLYWYRQTLGQGPEFLTYFQNEAQLEKSRLLSDRFSAERPKGSFSTLEIQRTEQGDSAMYLCASSRDREWSNEKLFFGSGTQLSVL.

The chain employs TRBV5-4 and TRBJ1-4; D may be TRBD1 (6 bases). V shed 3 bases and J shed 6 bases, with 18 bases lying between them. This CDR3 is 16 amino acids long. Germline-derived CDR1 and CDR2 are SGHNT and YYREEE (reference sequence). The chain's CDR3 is CASSSGGTGYDEKLFF. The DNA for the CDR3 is TGTGCCAGCAGCTCGGGGGGAACAGGGTACGATGAAAAACTGTTTTTT.

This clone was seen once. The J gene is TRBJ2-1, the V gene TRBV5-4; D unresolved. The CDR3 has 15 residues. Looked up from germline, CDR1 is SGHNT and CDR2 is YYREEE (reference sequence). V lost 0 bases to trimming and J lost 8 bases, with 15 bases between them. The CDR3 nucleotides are TGTGCCAGCAGCTTGGGGAGCCAAGGTGAGGATGAGCAGTTCTTC. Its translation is CASSLGSQGEDEQFF.

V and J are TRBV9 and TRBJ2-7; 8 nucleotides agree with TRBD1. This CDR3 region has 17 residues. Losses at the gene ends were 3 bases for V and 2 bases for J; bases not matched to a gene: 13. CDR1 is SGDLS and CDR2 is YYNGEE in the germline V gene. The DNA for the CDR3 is TGTGCCAGCAGCGCAGGGGGGACAGGAGTTTTTCCCTACGAGCAGTACTTC. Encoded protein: CASSAGGTGVFPYEQYF.

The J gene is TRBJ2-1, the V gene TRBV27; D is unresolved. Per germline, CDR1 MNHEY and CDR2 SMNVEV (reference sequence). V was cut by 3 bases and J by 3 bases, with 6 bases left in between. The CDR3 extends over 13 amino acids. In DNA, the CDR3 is TGTGCCAGCAGTTTTACTTACTACAATGAGCAGTTCTTC. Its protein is CASSFTYYNEQFF.

CDR3 coding DNA: TGTGCCACCAGCAGAGTAAGGGGCCAGTATAATTCACCCCTCCACTTT. Protein: CATSRVRGQYNSPLHF. The V gene is TRBV15, the J gene TRBJ1-6; D may be TRBD1 (5 bases). Germline CDR1 reads LNHNV; CDR2 reads YYDKDF (reference sequence). The V end lost 1 base, the J end lost 4 bases, and 11 bases lay between the germline ends. The CDR3 runs 16 residues.

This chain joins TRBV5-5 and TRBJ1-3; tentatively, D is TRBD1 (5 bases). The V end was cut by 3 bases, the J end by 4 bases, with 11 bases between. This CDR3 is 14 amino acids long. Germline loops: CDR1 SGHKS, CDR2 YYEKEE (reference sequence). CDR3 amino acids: CASSSGSPGNTIYF. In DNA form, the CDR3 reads TGTGCCAGCAGCTCAGGGTCACCAGGAAACACCATATATTTT.

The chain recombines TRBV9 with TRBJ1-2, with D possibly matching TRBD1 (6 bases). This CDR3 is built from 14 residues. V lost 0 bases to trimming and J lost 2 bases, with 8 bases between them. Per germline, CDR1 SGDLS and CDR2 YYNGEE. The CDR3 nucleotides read TGTGCCAGCAGCGTAGCTACAGGGAACTATGGCTACACCTTC. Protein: CASSVATGNYGYTF.

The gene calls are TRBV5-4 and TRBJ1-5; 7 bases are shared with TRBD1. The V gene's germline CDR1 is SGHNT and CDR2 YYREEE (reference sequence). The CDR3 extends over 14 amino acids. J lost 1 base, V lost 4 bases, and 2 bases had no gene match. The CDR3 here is CASSQDRSNQPQHF. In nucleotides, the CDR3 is TGTGCCAGCAGCCAGGACAGGAGCAATCAGCCCCAGCATTTT.

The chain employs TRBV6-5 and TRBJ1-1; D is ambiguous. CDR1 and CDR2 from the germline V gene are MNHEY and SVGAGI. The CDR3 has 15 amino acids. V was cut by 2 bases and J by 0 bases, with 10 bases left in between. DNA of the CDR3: TGTGCCAGCAGTTACCGGCGGTCCATGAACACTGAAGCTTTCTTT. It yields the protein CASSYRRSMNTEAFF.

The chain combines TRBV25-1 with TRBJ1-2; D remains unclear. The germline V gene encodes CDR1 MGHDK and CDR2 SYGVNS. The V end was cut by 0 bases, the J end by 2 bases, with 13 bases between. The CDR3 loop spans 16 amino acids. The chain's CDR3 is CASSEYAGGPNYGYTF. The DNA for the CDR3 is TGTGCCAGCAGTGAATATGCGGGCGGCCCCAACTATGGCTACACCTTC.

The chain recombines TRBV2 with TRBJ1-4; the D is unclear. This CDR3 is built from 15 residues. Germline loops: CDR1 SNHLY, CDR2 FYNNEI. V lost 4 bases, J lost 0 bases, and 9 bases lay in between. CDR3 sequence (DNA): TGTGCCAGCAGTGGAGAAGAATCAACTAATGAAAAACTGTTTTTT. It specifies CASSGEESTNEKLFF.

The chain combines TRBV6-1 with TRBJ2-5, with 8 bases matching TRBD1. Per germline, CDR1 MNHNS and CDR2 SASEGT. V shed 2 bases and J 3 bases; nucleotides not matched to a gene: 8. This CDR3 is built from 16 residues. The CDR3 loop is CASSESGRGREETQYF. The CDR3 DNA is TGTGCCAGCAGTGAATCGGGCAGGGGGCGGGAAGAGACCCAGTACTTC.

The CDR3 protein is CASRRADRVGYGYTF. In DNA, the CDR3 is TGTGCCAGCAGGAGGGCGGACCGCGTCGGCTATGGCTACACCTTC. The V and J genes are TRBV2 and TRBJ1-2; D remains unclear. V was trimmed by 6 bases and J by 4 bases, leaving 18 bases between them. Germline V gene lookup returns CDR1 SNHLY and CDR2 FYNNEI. The length of the CDR3 is 15 residues.